The T cell receptor beta chain under discussion was sequenced for a study of neurological immune-mediated disorders (dated by TCRdb to between 2018 and 2021). For the wider study: Peripheral blood TCR-beta repertoires from patients with HTLV-I-associated myelopathy (HAM/TSP), patients with multiple sclerosis, and healthy controls were compared in the study using UMI-based sequencing. Of the roughly 71 subjects in the cohort, approximately 15 were HAM/TSP patients, roughly 34 were multiple sclerosis patients, and approximately 20 were healthy controls. The roughly 110 TCR-beta libraries included longitudinal samples, technical triplicates and paired sorted CD4+ and CD8+ T-cell subsets alongside PBMC samples. The study at large found these results: TCR clonal expansion was greatest in HAM/TSP patients and smallest in MS patients, who ranked below even healthy controls. No identical CDR3 amino acid sequences were found to be shared among expanded clones across subjects, suggesting that TCR-beta repertoires were private in all groups.

Blood bank volunteers in Maryland, USA served as the healthy controls. Libraries from unsorted PBMCs were made from 2 million PBMCs kept in RNAlater at -80 degrees C until RNA extraction. Peripheral blood underwent Ficoll-Hypaque density gradient centrifugation to isolate PBMCs, which were then cryopreserved in liquid nitrogen. Trimming takes 8 bases from V and 7 bases from J, and the germline ends sit 12 bases apart. From the cysteine up to the phenylalanine, the CDR3 has a length of 11 residues. Of all the DNA, just the CDR3 is kept, 33 bases in frame from base 1. This clonotype was counted at least ten times. Which antigen it targets is not known. No quality values exist for individual bases; no much larger clone is one base distant. cDNA synthesis used template-switch 5'RACE with a primer carrying a 10-nucleotide random unique molecular identifier tagging each TCR transcript. Over 200 million TCR-beta sequences, covering 15-18 subjects, were produced in each sequencing run. The RNeasy kit was used to extract total RNA. The KAPA Real-time Library Amplification kit was used to amplify TCR-beta VDJ regions with primers targeting the TCR constant region and the 5'RACE anchor. A first PCR added sample indexes and Illumina adaptors, after which a second PCR increased the library yield. The roughly 650 bp TCR product was size-selected on a 2% E-gel SizeSelection system after Ampure bead purification. Before pooling, library quality was checked on a Bioanalyzer, concentration was measured with Qubit, and libraries were quantified with the Kapa Library Quantification kit. An Illumina HiSeq 2500 sequenced the libraries paired-end 2 x 150 bp. To increase sequence diversity, about 25-31% phiX was spiked into each library pool. In the original analysis: Quality-filtered reads were processed with the UMI-based MiGEC pipeline, and over 80% of raw TCR sequences were removed by the MiGEC pipeline during error correction. IMGT germline references were used for alignment of VDJ genes, and clonotypes were defined by a unique CDR3 amino acid sequence together with V-J genes. Clonal expansion, Shannon diversity and CDR3 relatedness (CalcPairwiseDistances, ClusterSamples) were evaluated with VDJtools, and phylogenetic trees were built with CLCbio workbench. Using coefficient-of-variation modelling across technical triplicates, the study counted a clone as expanded if it had at least 8 unique UMIs. TCRdb reanalyzed the raw reads on its own, using fastp at Q25 for trimming and MiXCR for clone calling, and kept in-frame beta chains. Every CDR3 protein is listed once, alongside the most common genes and DNA of its rows. None of the V and J calls come from the authors' own analysis; TCRdb made them. The sample has under 90,000 distinct CDR3 sequences on record, about a tenth of them singletons. The ten most abundant clones make up 1.8% of the sample.

The material sequenced was PBMCs. Rearrangement joined TRBV12-3 or TRBV12-4 to TRBJ2-7; no D gene call is confident. This sequence was found in a man aged 35-49 years in good health. The DNA is TGTGCCAGCGGGCGGCTCGAAGAGCAGTACTTC. It codes for CASGRLEEQYF.